Sequencing of this T cell receptor beta chain was carried out in a study of cytomegalovirus exposure and HLA in healthy donors. Overall study results and limits: Three of the chains that were CMV-associated were confirmed in vitro to be specific for CMV antigens. A further, later analysis showed that HLA-associated TCR beta chains (compared with equally common others) were more clonally expanded.

The donors were healthy bone marrow donors. Germline-derived CDR1 and CDR2 are SNHLY and FYNNEI. Unmatched junction bases numbered 7, after V lost 6 bases and J lost 4 bases. The length of the CDR3 is 15 residues. The PCR used 60 Vbeta and 13 Jbeta primers. Profiled with immunoSEQ multiplex PCR; TCRdb holds only in-frame clones, not every one. The sample has 180,000 or so clones, over 65% seen once; the top ten hold more than 1.4%. A word on this clone: Its antigen is unidentified.

This rearrangement joins TRBV2 to TRBJ2-1; 9 bases agree with TRBD2. This sequence originates from a man younger than 30 in good health and CMV-seronegative. Sequencing used PBMCs. The CDR3 region is CASRRREGLYNEQFF. For the CDR3, the DNA is TGTGCCAGCAGGCGGCGGGAGGGCCTGTACAATGAGCAGTTCTTC.